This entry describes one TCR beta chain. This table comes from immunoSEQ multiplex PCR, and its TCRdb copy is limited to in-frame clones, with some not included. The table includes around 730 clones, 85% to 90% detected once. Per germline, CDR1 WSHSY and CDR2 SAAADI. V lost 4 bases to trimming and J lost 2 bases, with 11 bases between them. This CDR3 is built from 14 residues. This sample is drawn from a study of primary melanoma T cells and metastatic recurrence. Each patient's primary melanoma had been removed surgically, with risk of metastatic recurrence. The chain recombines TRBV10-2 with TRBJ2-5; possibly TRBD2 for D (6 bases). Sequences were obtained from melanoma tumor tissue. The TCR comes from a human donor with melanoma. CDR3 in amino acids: CASSGTTRQETQYF. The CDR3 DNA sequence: TGCGCCAGCAGTGGGACTACCAGGCAAGAGACCCAGTACTTC.